This T cell receptor beta chain was sequenced for a study of cytomegalovirus exposure and HLA in healthy donors. The PCR used 60 Vbeta and 13 Jbeta primers. Profiled with immunoSEQ multiplex PCR; TCRdb holds only in-frame clones, not every one. The data show 95,000 to 150,000 clones, about 80% seen once. The study, taken as a whole, reports: It was assumed in the presence/absence analyses that sequencing depth was roughly uniform across donors. As a later analysis showed, a missense DCLRE1C variant was linked to trimming of TCR beta V- and J-genes.

V lost 2 bases and J lost 0, with 8 bases in between. The CDR3 totals 15 residues. Germline V gives CDR1 GTSNPN, CDR2 SVGIG (reference sequence). Note on this clone: As yet, its antigen is unknown.

Sequences were obtained from PBMCs. The V call is TRBV30, the J call TRBJ1-6; no clear D. This receptor was obtained from a female donor in good health and CMV-seropositive. CDR3 nucleotide sequence: TGTGCCTGGAGTTTCGGGAGCTCCTATAATTCACCCCTCCACTTT. Translation: CAWSFGSSYNSPLHF. The full variable domain, rest sourced from reference TRBV30 and TRBJ1-6, is SQTIHQWPATLVQPVGSPLSLECTVEGTSNPNLYWYRQAAGRGLQLLFYSVGIGQISSEVPQNLSASRPQDRQFILSSKKLLLSDSGFYLCAWSFGSSYNSPLHFGNGTRLTVT.